This T cell receptor (beta chain) is from a study of T-cell memory formation after mild COVID-19. Overall study results and limits: Cross-reactive memory apparently joined, as some responding clones appeared in pre-infection memory.

CDR3 length: 14 residues. Trimming took 3 bases from V and 0 from J, leaving 8 bases between them. TCRdb re-analysed the 5' RACE reads in MiXCR, keeping a single row per CDR3 protein. The sample records approximately 560,000 distinct CDR3 sequences, 17% being singletons. This clonotype was seen a few times. Its antigen is unknown. This chain joins TRBV12-3 or TRBV12-4 and TRBJ1-1; D gene unclear. Sample: PBMCs or a T cell subset sorted from them (not recorded which). This TCR derives from an adult woman who had mild COVID-19 (a few samples of this study predate the infection). Cell type and time point are not known. CDR3 in amino acids: CASSFGRMNTEAFF. Here the CDR3 DNA reads TGTGCCAGCAGTTTTGGTAGGATGAACACTGAAGCTTTCTTT.